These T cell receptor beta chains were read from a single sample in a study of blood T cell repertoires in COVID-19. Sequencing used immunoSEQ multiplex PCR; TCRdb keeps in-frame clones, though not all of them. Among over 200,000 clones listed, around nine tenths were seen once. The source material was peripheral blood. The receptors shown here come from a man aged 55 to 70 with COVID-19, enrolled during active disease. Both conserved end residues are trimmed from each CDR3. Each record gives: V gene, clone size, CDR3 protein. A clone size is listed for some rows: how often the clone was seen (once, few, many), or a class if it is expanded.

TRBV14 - ASSPSRLVGEQF
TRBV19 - ASLATNTGELF
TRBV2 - ASDRELSYEQY
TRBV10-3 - AISESLTQPQH
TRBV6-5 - ASSYSGGGYT
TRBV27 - ATHRSGLYNSPLH
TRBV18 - ASSPLDRYGYT
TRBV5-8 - ASSLQGLSLHGYT
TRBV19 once ASSISGLAGGTSTDTQY
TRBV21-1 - ASSKEGSGPKEKLF
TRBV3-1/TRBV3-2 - ASSRTLVETGEQY
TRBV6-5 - ASTETGKEAF
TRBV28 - ASSLSGQGIHEQY
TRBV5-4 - ASIGIQGVRTEAF
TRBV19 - ASSLGRSEKLF
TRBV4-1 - ASSQDRDIRNTIY
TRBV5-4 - ASSPRLAGGPETQY
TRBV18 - ASSLGQNTGELF
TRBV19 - ATKKSIDTLGGTEAF
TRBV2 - ASTLNRGRFGYT
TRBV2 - ASSEALGGGTEAF
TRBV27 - ASSSAAPYQPQH
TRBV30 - AWSFLTGPNYGYT
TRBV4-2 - ASSRGEGPAGGNTIY
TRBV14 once ASSQGGLANEKLF
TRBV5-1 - ASSTTGITEAF
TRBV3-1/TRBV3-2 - ASSLTATNEKLF
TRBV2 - ASSDGPSRNGELF
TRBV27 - ASSSKDREGGGGYT
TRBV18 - ASSLGQGSSGNTIY
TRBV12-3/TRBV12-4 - ASRDSRNEQF
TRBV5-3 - ARSFVGAARNTIY
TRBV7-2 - ASSSDRGSNEKLF
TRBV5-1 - ASSDTYTEAF
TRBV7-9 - ASRSDRDYGYT
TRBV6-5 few ASSYDRAETQY
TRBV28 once ASSPRGQRRSSYNEQF
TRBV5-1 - ASSSGLAGGPDTQY
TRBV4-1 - ASSPWGQGTYEQY
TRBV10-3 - AISPGTWANEQF
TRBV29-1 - SVGRLAGETIYEQY
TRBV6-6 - ASKPGGGYEQY
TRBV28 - ASSFWDLSGDQETQY
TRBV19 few ASSIRRAGTDTQY
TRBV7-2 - ASSPKAGGPTEAF
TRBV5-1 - ASSSFTGYEAF
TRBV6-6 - ASSKPGRHGAT